This T cell receptor (beta chain) is drawn from a study of shared clonotypes between healthy human individuals. Overall study findings and caveats: Memory subsets had estimated richness that was generally smaller than that of naive subsets. Shared across a few donors were 4% to 6% of the naive CD4 clonotypes. Large depth notwithstanding, sorted-subset sequencing proved incomplete by rarefaction. Some clonotypes were shared by all four sorted-subset donors, while others were not shared. The non-shared ones had lower generation probabilities than the shared ones.

In germline, CDR1 is MNHNY, CDR2 SVGAGI (reference sequence). The CDR3 consists of 14 residues. Trimming removed 6 bases from V and 0 bases from J, with 9 bases in between. A note on this clone: Its specificity is not known.

Sequencing was performed with immunoSEQ multiplex PCR; in TCRdb, only in-frame clones are kept and a portion is missing. The sample records 2 million to 3 million clones, 90% to 95% being singletons. The sequence came from a man between 18 and 29 years old in good health. Some clones in this sample may be carry-over from other donors' samples. Input material: naive CD4+ T cells from PBMCs. Subset described: CD45RA+ positively selected. This sequence joins TRBV6-6 and TRBJ2-1, with D uncertain. The CDR3 DNA is TGTGCCAGCAGGGAGCGCCTCTCCTACAATGAGCAGTTCTTC. Protein product: CASRERLSYNEQFF.